This note documents a single TCR beta chain sequence. This specimen comes from a study of blood T cell repertoires in COVID-19. The method was immunoSEQ multiplex PCR; TCRdb's version includes in-frame clones alone and lacks a portion of them. The sample lists 260,000 or so clones, around 85% occurring once. This CDR3 spans 14 amino acids. The germline V gene encodes CDR1 SGHRS and CDR2 YFSETQ. V was cut by 2 bases and J by 3 bases, with 8 bases left in between. The sequenced sample consisted of PBMCs or T cells enriched from blood (not recorded which). The sequence was collected from a woman aged 50 to 60 who had recovered from COVID-19. The chain uses TRBV5-1 and TRBJ1-4, with D maybe TRBD1 (5 bases). The CDR3 loop is CASSFQGSNEKLFF. Here the CDR3 DNA reads TGCGCCAGCAGCTTCCAGGGTTCTAATGAAAAACTGTTTTTT.